These 24 T cell receptor beta chains came from one sample sequenced in a study of Graves' ophthalmopathy and Graves' hyperthyroidism (dated 2018 in TCRdb). This sample was sequenced with an Illumina HiSeq 2000. TCR beta CDR3 regions were amplified from RNA transcripts for repertoire sequencing. HTBI primers and the Qiagen OneStep RT-PCR kit were used in a first-round RT-PCR, which was followed by a second-round multiplex PCR, size selection and purification. TCRdb applied fastp at Q25 and MiXCR to the public reads, then kept only in-frame beta chains. Under each unique CDR3 protein, matching rows form one entry showing the most common genes and DNA. The sample includes approximately 1.2 million distinct CDR3 sequences, with less than 45% observed a single time. The ten largest make up approximately 10% of the sample. Sequencing used peripheral blood or thyroid tissue (not recorded which). The source of these receptors is an adult man with Graves' hyperthyroidism.

Turning to this clonotype: The junction and the germline gene differ at one end; a read error may be behind it. CDR3 DNA: TGTGCCAGCAGTTACCGTTCGTTTCGACAGCGGTCCTCTGGGGCCAACGTCCTGACTTTC. Amino acid sequence: CASSYRSFRQRSSGANVLTF. The gene calls are TRBV10-3 and TRBJ2-6, with D possibly called TRBD1 or TRBD2 (5 bases each). The CDR3 covers 20 residues. The V gene's germline CDR1 is ENHRY and CDR2 SYGVKD.

This chain connects TRBV2 to TRBJ2-7; 12 bases are a match to TRBD1. This CDR3 has 15 residues. V was clipped by 6 bases and J by 4 bases; unmatched bases: 7. Germline V CDR1 and CDR2: SNHLY, FYNNEI. The CDR3: CASRGDRGLTYEQYF. The CDR3 nucleotides read TGTGCCAGCAGGGGGGACAGGGGGCTAACGTACGAGCAGTACTTC.

The CDR3 DNA sequence: TGTGCCAGCAGCTCCCGGGGGGGACAGGGGAACACCGGGGAGCTGTTTTTT. Translated: CASSSRGGQGNTGELFF. The chain uses TRBV9 and TRBJ2-2, with a tentative D call TRBD1 (9 bases). Germline CDR1 SGDLS, CDR2 YYNGEE. The CDR3 contains 17 residues. Trimming shortened V by 4 bases and J by 1 base, and 17 bases separated the two germline ends. Full variable domain (remainder filled in from reference TRBV9 and TRBJ2-2): DSGVTQTPKHLITATGQRVTLRCSPRSGDLSVYWYQQSLDQGLQFLIQYYNGEERAKGNILERFSAQQFPDLHSELNLSSLELGDSALYFCASSSRGGQGNTGELFFGEGSRLTVL.

The rearrangement joins TRBV10-3 to TRBJ2-3; D unresolved. The germline gives CDR1 ENHRY, CDR2 SYGVKD. Trimming removed 0 bases at V and 2 bases at J, with 9 bases between. CDR3 length equals 15 residues. CDR3 residues: CAISESVDYTDTQYF. CDR3 sequence (DNA): TGTGCCATCAGTGAGTCCGTAGATTACACAGATACGCAGTATTTT.

This clonotype was seen ten or more times. The chain recombines TRBV12-3 or TRBV12-4 with TRBJ2-5; a weak D match, TRBD2 (6 bases). The CDR3 loop spans 13 amino acids. V gave up 6 bases and J gave up 4 bases, with 12 bases separating them. This CDR3 is CASSGDGGETQYF. The CDR3, as DNA: TGTGCCAGCAGCGGGGACGGGGGAGAGACCCAGTACTTC.

This rearrangement joins TRBV20-1 to TRBJ2-7, with a weak D call TRBD2 (6 bases). Trimming cost V 3 bases and J 4 bases, with 10 bases left between them. This CDR3 is 12 amino acids long. CDR1 is DFQATT, CDR2 SNEGSKA, per germline (reference sequence). The CDR3 is CSARRLAYEQYF. CDR3 nucleotides: TGCAGTGCTAGGAGGCTAGCGTACGAGCAGTACTTC.

The V and J genes are TRBV5-1 and TRBJ2-2; no clear D gene. CDR1 is SGHRS and CDR2 is YFSETQ in the germline V gene. The CDR3 is 13 amino acids. Trimming shortened V by 1 base and J by 6 bases, and 7 bases separated the two germline ends. The CDR3 nucleotides read TGCGCCAGCAGCTTGTTCCAGGCCGGGGAGCTGTTTTTT. Translating it yields CASSLFQAGELFF.

In its sample, this clonotype was seen many times. The chain links TRBV20-1 to TRBJ1-1, with no clear D. V was shortened by 0 bases and J by 6 bases, with 5 bases between the two germline ends. This CDR3 has 11 residues. Germline CDR1 and CDR2: DFQATT and SNEGSKA (reference sequence). CDR3: CSAREVPEAFF. The CDR3 DNA follows: TGCAGTGCTAGAGAGGTTCCTGAAGCTTTCTTT.

Note on this clonotype: One end of the junction fails to match germline, which may point to a read error. V is TRBV10-3 and J is TRBJ1-5; the D gene is possibly TRBD1 (6 bases). Germline CDR1 reads ENHRY; CDR2 reads SYGVKD. The CDR3 runs 13 residues. This chain's CDR3 is CASSVLDSQPQHF. CDR3 nucleotides: TGTGCCAGCAGTGTCTTGGACAGTCAGCCCCAGCATTTT.

V is TRBV10-2 and J is TRBJ1-6, with a weak D call TRBD1 (5 bases). Germline CDR1 WSHSY, CDR2 SAAADI. CDR3 size: 14 residues. Trimming removed 7 bases at V and 13 bases at J, with 20 bases between. The CDR3 region has the DNA TGCGCCAGCAAAGACGGGACCCTCTTCAGGCCCCTCCACTTT. It specifies CASKDGTLFRPLHF.

V and J are TRBV2 and TRBJ2-2; D gene ambiguous. The V and J ends lost 2 bases and 5 bases respectively, with 9 bases between them. Looked up from germline, CDR1 is SNHLY and CDR2 is FYNNEI. The CDR3 covers 14 residues. The CDR3 nucleotides read TGTGCCAGCAGTGAACGGGCTGCAACCGGGGAGCTGTTTTTT. It specifies CASSERAATGELFF.

To note about this clonotype: The junction differs from germline at one of its ends, possibly a read error. This chain uses TRBV10-2 with TRBJ1-2; no reliable D call. Germline-derived CDR1 and CDR2 are WSHSY and SAAADI. The CDR3 length is 14 residues. The CDR3 DNA follows: TGTGCCAGCAGTTACTCGCCCGGGGACTATGGCTACACCTTC. The encoded protein is CASSYSPGDYGYTF.

With respect to this clonotype: One end of the junction does not line up with germline, which may come from a read error. CDR3 protein: CANSLGQAVSYEQYF. The CDR3 DNA sequence: TGTGCCAACAGCTTGGGACAGGCGGTTTCCTACGAGCAGTACTTC. This chain connects TRBV7-9 to TRBJ2-7; 8 nucleotides align to TRBD1. The germline CDR1 and CDR2 sequences are SEHNR and FQNEAQ (reference sequence). The CDR3 is made up of 15 amino acids.

J is TRBJ2-2 and V is TRBV7-8, with 9 positions matching TRBD1. Germline V gene data show CDR1 as SGHVS and CDR2 as FQNEAQ. The CDR3 is 16 residues long. The V segment lost 5 bases and the J segment 4 bases; nucleotides outside the gene matches: 8. The DNA for the CDR3 is TGTGCCAGCAGCCCGGGACAGGGCGACCTCACCGGGGAGCTGTTTTTT. It codes for CASSPGQGDLTGELFF.

This clonotype has a handful of counts. V gene TRBV25-1 combines with J gene TRBJ2-5; 10 nucleotides align to TRBD1. Looked up from germline, CDR1 is MGHDK and CDR2 is SYGVNS. V lost 4 bases to trimming and J lost 5 bases; unmatched junction nucleotides: 7. The CDR3 covers 15 residues. DNA of the CDR3: TGTGCCAGCAGTGCAGGGACAGGGGTTGTGGAGACCCAGTACTTC. It translates to CASSAGTGVVETQYF.

About this clonotype: One junction end disagrees with the germline gene, perhaps due to a read error. The rearrangement uses TRBV5-1 and TRBJ1-2; D unclear. The CDR3 loop spans 12 amino acids. Germline V gene lookup returns CDR1 SGHRS and CDR2 YFSETQ. The CDR3 loop reads CASSLGPSGSTF. In nucleotides, the CDR3 is TGCGCCAGCAGCTTGGGTCCTAGCGGCTCCACCTTC.

The sample holds many counts of this clonotype. This chain links TRBV10-3 with TRBJ2-6; possibly TRBD1 for D (5 bases). CDR3 length: 14 residues. Trimming left V 10 bases short and J 2 bases short, with 12 bases between. Germline-derived CDR1 and CDR2 are ENHRY and SYGVKD. CDR3: CATKAGPGANVLTF. DNA for the CDR3: TGTGCCACGAAGGCAGGGCCTGGGGCCAACGTCCTGACTTTC.

The chain is built from TRBV20-1 and TRBJ2-2; D uncertain. Germline V CDR1 and CDR2: DFQATT, SNEGSKA (reference sequence). The CDR3 runs to 15 residues. V gave up 3 bases and J gave up 0 bases, with 11 bases separating them. The CDR3: CSARSLRSNTGELFF. The CDR3 DNA is TGCAGTGCTAGGAGTCTGCGGTCGAACACCGGGGAGCTGTTTTTT.

The chain uses TRBV12-3 or TRBV12-4 and TRBJ1-2; D is undetermined. The CDR3 has 14 amino acids. V lost 4 bases to trimming and J lost 5 bases, with 14 bases between them. CDR3 nucleotides: TGTGCCAGCAGTTCCCTCCAGTCACTTTATGGCTACACCTTC. Translated: CASSSLQSLYGYTF.

This clonotype was recorded at least ten times. This chain uses TRBV9 with TRBJ2-6; no firm D call. The CDR3 consists of 15 residues. Germline V gene lookup returns CDR1 SGDLS and CDR2 YYNGEE. V lost 4 bases and J lost 1, with 9 bases in between. The CDR3 DNA reads TGTGCCAGCAGCCCCCTCCTATCTGGGGCCAACGTCCTGACTTTC. Its protein product is CASSPLLSGANVLTF.

The genes are TRBV28 and TRBJ2-7; 8 bases align to TRBD2. The CDR3 contains 16 residues. The J segment lost 5 bases and the V segment lost 0 bases, leaving 9 bases of the junction unmatched. Looked up from germline, CDR1 is MDHEN and CDR2 is SYDVKM. CDR3 loop: CASSLWAQREYDEQYF. CDR3 nucleotide sequence: TGTGCCAGCAGTTTATGGGCCCAGCGGGAGTATGACGAGCAGTACTTC.

In its sample, this clonotype was seen many times. It may be a read error: a sequence one base away is much more abundant. The V call is TRBV7-9, the J call TRBJ1-2, with TRBD1 as a possible D gene (5 bases). CDR3 size: 13 residues. In germline, CDR1 is SEHNR, CDR2 FQNEAQ (reference sequence). V was pared by 8 bases and J by 9 bases, with 19 bases between. CDR3 sequence (DNA): TGTGCCAGCTCGCGGACACAGCTCTACAGCTACACCTTC. This translates into CASSRTQLYSYTF.

The chain carries TRBV11-2 and TRBJ2-7; 10 bases agree with TRBD1. CDR1 and CDR2 (germline): SGHAT, FQNNGV. The CDR3 has 16 residues. V lost 4 bases, J lost 5 bases, and 11 bases stayed unmatched. The CDR3 region has the DNA TGTGCCAGCAGCTCCTCCGTCGGACAGGGGGGAGACGAGCAGTACTTC. It codes for CASSSSVGQGGDEQYF.

V and J are TRBV30 and TRBJ1-1; possibly TRBD1 for D (5 bases). Trimming shortened V by 4 bases and J by 0 bases, and 9 bases separated the two germline ends. Germline lookup yields CDR1 GTSNPN and CDR2 SVGIG (reference sequence). CDR3 length: 13 amino acids. The CDR3 DNA reads TGTGCCTGGATAAGGGGACTGAACACTGAAGCTTTCTTT. This sequence encodes CAWIRGLNTEAFF. The full variable domain, in which reference TRBV30 and TRBJ1-1 provide the parts outside the CDR3, is SQTIHQWPATLVQPVGSPLSLECTVEGTSNPNLYWYRQAAGRGLQLLFYSVGIGQISSEVPQNLSASRPQDRQFILSSKKLLLSDSGFYLCAWIRGLNTEAFFGQGTRLTVV.